This is a list of T cell receptor beta chains from one sample in a study of early T cells in non-severe SARS-CoV-2 infection. A single record per CDR3 protein comes from TCRdb applying MiXCR to the 5' RACE reads. Found here are 55,000 to 85,000 distinct CDR3 sequences, roughly 15% of them singletons; the top ten hold around 15%. The specimen was whole blood. The source is an adult who was a healthcare worker with PCR-confirmed SARS-CoV-2 infection or an uninfected control (not recorded which). CDR3s include the opening cysteine and the closing phenylalanine or tryptophan.

cdr3_length: 14; v_call: TRBV20-1; cdr3_aa: CSARGGGENQPQHF
cdr3_length: 16; v_call: TRBV5-6; cdr3_aa: CASSLDRGIQTDTQYF
cdr3_length: 19; v_call: TRBV3-1; cdr3_aa: CASSQDIRRLAGLRETQYF
cdr3_length: 12; v_call: TRBV29-1; cdr3_aa: CSTGGGGETQYF
cdr3_length: 16; v_call: TRBV7-9; cdr3_aa: CASSLGVGDSNQPQHF
cdr3_length: 14; v_call: TRBV14; cdr3_aa: CASSPRWGGTEAFF
cdr3_length: 15; v_call: TRBV7-6; cdr3_aa: CASSPGMGSNQPQHF
cdr3_length: 11; v_call: TRBV20-1; cdr3_aa: CSARQDTEAFF
cdr3_length: 14; v_call: TRBV7-2; cdr3_aa: CASSRGQIGNTIYF
cdr3_length: 10; v_call: TRBV20-1; cdr3_aa: CSAVNTEAFF
cdr3_length: 18; v_call: TRBV20-1; cdr3_aa: CSARDPYPGLAFQETQYF
cdr3_length: 14; v_call: TRBV10-1; cdr3_aa: CASSAGYWNSPLHF
cdr3_length: 13; v_call: TRBV5-1; cdr3_aa: CASSLDRVYEQYF
cdr3_length: 14; v_call: TRBV20-1; cdr3_aa: CSAYSLAGEDTQYF
cdr3_length: 15; v_call: TRBV6-4; cdr3_aa: CASSDGGRETDTQYF
cdr3_length: 14; v_call: TRBV6-1; cdr3_aa: CASRPRMGTGELFF
cdr3_length: 14; v_call: TRBV19; cdr3_aa: CASSRQPNTGELFF
cdr3_length: 15; v_call: TRBV2; cdr3_aa: CASRTGTASSYEQYF
cdr3_length: 11; v_call: TRBV29-1; cdr3_aa: CSATVNTEAFF
cdr3_length: 14; v_call: TRBV11-2; cdr3_aa: CASSLSVFVTEAFF
cdr3_length: 14; v_call: TRBV12-3/TRBV12-4; cdr3_aa: CASRGGGTGNTIYF
cdr3_length: 14; v_call: TRBV2; cdr3_aa: CASRNQGWTDTQYF
cdr3_length: 11; v_call: TRBV6-2/TRBV6-3; cdr3_aa: CASASTYEQYF
cdr3_length: 12; v_call: TRBV5-4; cdr3_aa: CASSDTDYGYTF
cdr3_length: 15; v_call: TRBV19; cdr3_aa: CASSIRDRGIYEQYF
cdr3_length: 13; v_call: TRBV12-3/TRBV12-4; cdr3_aa: CASSPKMNTEAFF
cdr3_length: 16; v_call: TRBV4-1; cdr3_aa: CASSYGTGKNSYEQYF
cdr3_length: 17; v_call: TRBV27; cdr3_aa: CASSPAGLAGGGVGQFF
cdr3_length: 13; v_call: TRBV28; cdr3_aa: CASSLRGVYGYTF
cdr3_length: 11; v_call: TRBV28; cdr3_aa: CASSTFYEQYF
cdr3_length: 15; v_call: TRBV12-3/TRBV12-4; cdr3_aa: CASRLGDLRNSPLHF
cdr3_length: 13; v_call: TRBV20-1; cdr3_aa: CSASQFGGHEQYF
cdr3_length: 14; v_call: TRBV28; cdr3_aa: CASSLRTFNSPLHF
cdr3_length: 14; v_call: TRBV5-6; cdr3_aa: CASSLMTSKNIQYF
cdr3_length: 16; v_call: TRBV20-1; cdr3_aa: CSARAGLAGEVGELFF
cdr3_length: 14; v_call: TRBV10-3; cdr3_aa: CAIGGDFGNQPQHF
cdr3_length: 16; v_call: TRBV5-1; cdr3_aa: CASSLIAGQENSPLHF
cdr3_length: 14; v_call: TRBV28; cdr3_aa: CASLELLGTDTQYF
cdr3_length: 13; v_call: TRBV10-3; cdr3_aa: CAISERGTDTQYF
cdr3_length: 15; v_call: TRBV11-2; cdr3_aa: CASTGGGPFAGTQYF
cdr3_length: 16; v_call: TRBV11-2; cdr3_aa: CASSLGTGNYAGELFF
cdr3_length: 13; v_call: TRBV3-1; cdr3_aa: CASSQAPNYGYTF
cdr3_length: 14; v_call: TRBV5-5; cdr3_aa: CASSLWGTNEKLFF
cdr3_length: 16; v_call: TRBV6-2/TRBV6-3; cdr3_aa: CASSSYGGPGYNEQFF
cdr3_length: 10; v_call: TRBV20-1; cdr3_aa: CSASGDGYTF
cdr3_length: 15; v_call: TRBV20-1; cdr3_aa: CSAIPKGAANTEAFF
cdr3_length: 15; v_call: TRBV15; cdr3_aa: CATSRNRGHSYEQYF
cdr3_length: 15; v_call: TRBV7-2; cdr3_aa: CASFVSGGPTDTQYF
cdr3_length: 13; v_call: TRBV7-9; cdr3_aa: CASSPGAAGELFF
cdr3_length: 13; v_call: TRBV11-3; cdr3_aa: CASSFVSDYEQFF
cdr3_length: 17; v_call: TRBV20-1; cdr3_aa: CSARDPLAGQGALGLFF
cdr3_length: 14; v_call: TRBV12-3/TRBV12-4; cdr3_aa: CASRPDSNNQPQHF